A selection of T cell receptor beta chains follows, all from one sample in a study of OX40 agonist ivuxolimab in advanced cancers. This table comes from immunoSEQ multiplex PCR, and its TCRdb copy is limited to in-frame clones, with some not included. In the table there are some 99,000 clones, roughly 89% of which are singletons. Sample: CD4+ or CD8+ T cells sorted from blood, taken in a trial of the OX40 agonist ivuxolimab. These receptors were collected from an adult with an advanced solid tumor such as melanoma, head and neck, liver or kidney cancer. The CDR3 runs from the conserved cysteine through the conserved F or W. A D gene is named only where the DNA matches it firmly. Clone size appears in some rows only: once, few, many, or a class for an expanded clone.

CDR3 DNA,CDR3 protein,V gene,J gene,D gene,clone size
TGTGCCAGCAGCTCGAGCCTTACCGGGACAGGAGATGGCTACACCTTC,CASSSSLTGTGDGYTF,TRBV7-3,TRBJ1-2,TRBD1,NA
TGCGCCAGCAGCTTGGTAGGGTATGGGACCGGGGAGCTGTTTTTT,CASSLVGYGTGELFF,TRBV5-1,TRBJ2-2,NA,once
TGTGCCAGCAGTGAGGAGTGGGGGGCCGTAGATACGCAGTATTTT,CASSEEWGAVDTQYF,TRBV6-1,TRBJ2-3,NA,NA
TGTGCCAGTAGCGCGGGCCGGGGCACAGATACGCAGTATTTT,CASSAGRGTDTQYF,TRBV11-2,TRBJ2-3,NA,NA
TGTGCCAGCTCACCACAGGCTAGCAATCAGCCCCAGCATTTT,CASSPQASNQPQHF,TRBV18,TRBJ1-5,NA,NA
TGTGCCAGTAACATCGGGGGGGTTACTGAAGCTTTCTTT,CASNIGGVTEAFF,TRBV19,TRBJ1-1,NA,NA
TGTGCCAGCAGCCAAGAAGCTTACGGGGGGGCCGGCGATACGCAGTATTTT,CASSQEAYGGAGDTQYF,TRBV14,TRBJ2-3,TRBD2,NA
TGTGCCAGCAGCTTAAGATCCGGGACAGCCCAATACTTC,CASSLRSGTAQYF,TRBV11-3,TRBJ2-7,TRBD1,NA
TGTGCCAGTGGTTTAGGTGGAAACACCATATATTTT,CASGLGGNTIYF,TRBV12-5,TRBJ1-3,NA,NA
TGTGCCAGCTCACCACGGTCTGGAAACACCATATATTTT,CASSPRSGNTIYF,TRBV18,TRBJ1-3,NA,NA
TGTGCCAGCAGCGTAGCTTCTCCGACAGGGTGGGTAGAGACCCAGTACTTC,CASSVASPTGWVETQYF,TRBV9,TRBJ2-5,TRBD1,NA
TGTGCCAGCAGACCAAGGACCGGAACGAACACTGAAGCTTTCTTT,CASRPRTGTNTEAFF,TRBV28,TRBJ1-1,NA,NA
TGTGCCAGCAGTGGGGACAGGGTATACGAGCAGTACTTC,CASSGDRVYEQYF,TRBV25-1,TRBJ2-7,TRBD1,NA
TGTGCCAGCAGCTCCATCCGGAGGATGGGTACTGAAGCTTTCTTT,CASSSIRRMGTEAFF,TRBV11-2,TRBJ1-1,NA,NA
TGTGCCAGCTCACCACCGAGGGCAGGCGGCTGGACAGATACGCAGTATTTT,CASSPPRAGGWTDTQYF,TRBV18,TRBJ2-3,NA,NA
TGTGCCATCAGTGAGAGGGTTCGGGAGACCCAGTACTTC,CAISERVRETQYF,TRBV10-3,TRBJ2-5,NA,once
TGTGCCACCAGCACTAGCGGGGGTTTCCCAGATACGCAGTATTTT,CATSTSGGFPDTQYF,TRBV15,TRBJ2-3,TRBD2,NA
TGTGCCAGCAGGATGCAGGGGAACCATGGCTACACCTTC,CASRMQGNHGYTF,TRBV6-5,TRBJ1-2,NA,NA
TGTGCCAGCAGCTTAGACCCGAGGGGACCCTCGTTCTTC,CASSLDPRGPSFF,TRBV7-8,TRBJ2-1,NA,NA